A selection of T cell receptor beta chains follows, all from one sample in a study of blood T cell repertoires in COVID-19. Sequencing was performed with immunoSEQ multiplex PCR; in TCRdb, only in-frame clones are kept and a portion is missing. The sample lists about 330,000 clones; more than 85% were seen once. The sample consisted of PBMCs or T cells enriched from blood (not recorded which). These receptors came from a young woman who had recovered from COVID-19. The CDR3 runs from the conserved cysteine through the conserved F or W.

J gene: TRBJ1-1; V gene: TRBV6-1; CDR3 protein: CASSDLTGGETEAFF
J gene: TRBJ2-5; V gene: TRBV4-1; CDR3 protein: CASSQDRGLAVIKQETQYF
J gene: TRBJ2-3; V gene: TRBV5-1; CDR3 protein: CASSLTGEATDTQYF
J gene: TRBJ1-6; V gene: TRBV7-2; CDR3 protein: CASSYAGYNSPLHF
J gene: TRBJ1-1; V gene: TRBV12-3/TRBV12-4; CDR3 protein: CASSTSVEAFF
J gene: TRBJ1-5; V gene: TRBV7-2; CDR3 protein: CASSSRQGDQPQHF
J gene: TRBJ2-5; V gene: TRBV18; CDR3 protein: CASSPGSQETQYF
J gene: TRBJ1-2; V gene: TRBV29-1; CDR3 protein: CSVVRRFGYGYTF
J gene: TRBJ1-2; V gene: TRBV14; CDR3 protein: CASSRGGYDYGYTF
J gene: TRBJ1-1; V gene: TRBV28; CDR3 protein: CASSPGGMLATEAFF
J gene: TRBJ1-2; V gene: TRBV5-6; CDR3 protein: CASRPTPGEVYGYTF
J gene: TRBJ2-2; V gene: TRBV7-7; CDR3 protein: CASSPRLAGVSGELFF
J gene: TRBJ2-7; V gene: TRBV4-2; CDR3 protein: CASSQALASGSYEQYF
J gene: TRBJ1-4; V gene: TRBV28; CDR3 protein: CASSSPTGGYEKLFF
J gene: TRBJ2-3; V gene: TRBV4-3; CDR3 protein: CASSRQGAGDTQYF
J gene: TRBJ2-5; V gene: TRBV5-6; CDR3 protein: CASSFRWDRRGETQYF
J gene: TRBJ2-7; V gene: TRBV24-1; CDR3 protein: CATSDGGRREQYF
J gene: TRBJ2-5; V gene: TRBV15; CDR3 protein: CATSRVLGGETQYF
J gene: TRBJ1-6; V gene: TRBV9; CDR3 protein: CASSAQGGGNSPLHF
J gene: TRBJ2-7; V gene: TRBV20-1; CDR3 protein: CSASSGSSYEQYF
J gene: TRBJ2-5; V gene: TRBV9; CDR3 protein: CASSAGLPEETQYF
J gene: TRBJ2-2; V gene: TRBV5-5; CDR3 protein: CASSLGLPTGELFF
J gene: TRBJ1-2; V gene: TRBV19; CDR3 protein: CASRRAGGRDGYTF
J gene: TRBJ1-5; V gene: TRBV6-5; CDR3 protein: CASSTRGNQPQHF
J gene: TRBJ2-1; V gene: TRBV5-1; CDR3 protein: CASSPGQGTGEQFF
J gene: TRBJ1-1; V gene: TRBV13; CDR3 protein: CASSFYRNTEAFF
J gene: TRBJ1-5; V gene: TRBV7-9; CDR3 protein: CASSSGGGQPQHF
J gene: TRBJ2-3; V gene: TRBV19; CDR3 protein: CASGVNGRDTQYF
J gene: TRBJ2-7; V gene: TRBV12-2; CDR3 protein: CASRTRGNRYEQYF
J gene: TRBJ2-3; V gene: TRBV11-2; CDR3 protein: CASSRQGPGPSTDTQYF
J gene: TRBJ1-3; V gene: TRBV28; CDR3 protein: CASSLEVNSGNTIYF
J gene: TRBJ2-5; V gene: TRBV29-1; CDR3 protein: CSIARGRAGETQYF
J gene: TRBJ2-1; V gene: TRBV5-4; CDR3 protein: CASSLIGAKNEQFF
J gene: TRBJ2-1; V gene: TRBV7-2; CDR3 protein: CASSILAVNEQFF
J gene: TRBJ2-3; V gene: TRBV18; CDR3 protein: CASSPPSGASTDTQYF
J gene: TRBJ1-5; V gene: TRBV5-4; CDR3 protein: CASSSGQGQPQHF
J gene: TRBJ2-1; V gene: TRBV4-3; CDR3 protein: CASSHPGQGNEQFF
J gene: TRBJ1-2; V gene: TRBV19; CDR3 protein: CASHQGGGAGYGYTF
J gene: TRBJ1-2; V gene: TRBV29-1; CDR3 protein: CSVAGNNYGYTF
J gene: TRBJ2-3; V gene: TRBV5-5; CDR3 protein: CASSYLAGGTDTQYF
J gene: TRBJ1-1; V gene: TRBV5-1; CDR3 protein: CASSWAGVNTEAFF
J gene: TRBJ1-1; V gene: TRBV6-2/TRBV6-3; CDR3 protein: CASSFHGTVFNTEAFF
J gene: TRBJ1-5; V gene: TRBV5-1; CDR3 protein: CASSLQGGSNQPQHF
J gene: TRBJ2-3; V gene: TRBV28; CDR3 protein: CASSAVWRSTDTQYF
J gene: TRBJ2-7; V gene: TRBV30; CDR3 protein: CAWRGGGYEQYF
J gene: TRBJ1-1; V gene: TRBV6-6; CDR3 protein: CASSPVSTEAFF
J gene: TRBJ2-5; V gene: TRBV2; CDR3 protein: CASSRLAGGPLEETQYF
J gene: TRBJ2-2; V gene: TRBV5-1; CDR3 protein: CASSLGDRGFGELFF
J gene: TRBJ2-1; V gene: TRBV24-1; CDR3 protein: CATSARGLSYNEQFF
J gene: TRBJ2-1; V gene: TRBV18; CDR3 protein: CASSRRGGGEQFF